The subject of this entry is one TCR beta chain. These data are taken from a study of regulatory and conventional T cells in RAG deficiency. Trimming shortened V by 6 bases and J by 8 bases, and 19 bases separated the two germline ends. There are 14 residues in the CDR3. Germline loops: CDR1 MNHEY, CDR2 SMNVEV (reference sequence). The data were produced by immunoSEQ multiplex PCR, yet TCRdb's version contains in-frame clones alone and is incomplete. The sample shows 30,000 to 35,000 clones, 70% to 90% of them seen only once. The same sample was also studied in work on regulatory T cells. That source adds: Amplification used 52 TRBV primers and 13 TRBJ primers.

Sequences were obtained from CD8+ T cells sorted from blood. This TCR was recovered from a human donor in good health. The rearrangement uses TRBV27 and TRBJ1-1; possible D gene TRBD1, 6 bases. CDR3 sequence reads: CASRTTGNPREAFF. CDR3 DNA sequence: TGTGCCAGCAGAACCACAGGGAACCCCAGAGAAGCTTTCTTT.